Below are 30 T cell receptor beta chains sequenced from a single sample in a study of molecular identifiers for immune sequencing clone quantification. One entry per CDR3 protein, called by TCRdb with MiXCR from the PCR reads. The sample has fewer than 350,000 distinct CDR3 sequences; about a quarter are singletons. The sample was naive CD8+ T cells from blood, with Jurkat cell RNA spiked in. Regarding subset: FACS-sorted CD8+CD4-CCR7+CD45RA+ naive T cells. The source of these receptors is a human donor in good health. Some libraries in this study had Jurkat cell RNA spiked in.

The table lists this clonotype with many counts. The CDR3 here is CASSPRTGENYGYTF. In DNA, the CDR3 is TGTGCCAGCAGCCCGCGGACAGGAGAAAACTATGGCTACACCTTC. This chain uses TRBV9 with TRBJ1-2; 7 nucleotides agree with TRBD1. Germline V gene data show CDR1 as SGDLS and CDR2 as YYNGEE. The CDR3 covers 15 residues. V was clipped by 4 bases and J by 2 bases; unmatched bases: 8.

This clonotype showed up just a few times. The rearrangement links TRBV12-3 or TRBV12-4 to TRBJ2-3; possible D gene TRBD2, 5 bases. The CDR3 loop spans 13 amino acids. Trimming cost V 5 bases and J 5 bases, with 11 bases left between them. The CDR3 is CASSADGKDTQYF. In DNA form, the CDR3 reads TGTGCCAGCAGTGCGGACGGGAAAGATACGCAGTATTTT.

The rearrangement uses TRBV28 and TRBJ2-7, with TRBD2 matching over 7 bases. The CDR3 extends over 15 amino acids. Germline V CDR1 and CDR2: MDHEN, SYDVKM. V gave up 6 bases and J gave up 3 bases; unmatched junction bases: 11. CDR3 protein: CASSLPGSGIYEQYF. DNA for the CDR3: TGTGCCAGCAGCCTACCTGGAAGCGGGATCTACGAGCAGTACTTC.

This chain uses TRBV15 with TRBJ2-7; D tentatively fits TRBD1 or TRBD2 (7 bases each). Deletions cut 3 bases from V and 6 bases from J, with 9 bases between. The CDR3 contains 12 residues. The germline V gene encodes CDR1 LNHNV and CDR2 YYDKDF (reference sequence). The CDR3 loop is CATSSRGGEQYF. CDR3 bases: TGTGCCACCAGCAGCAGGGGGGGCGAGCAGTACTTC.

Concerning this clonotype: This could be a read error, since a much larger clone is one nucleotide away. The conserved final phenylalanine or tryptophan is absent from the CDR3, which likely points to a read error. The chain combines TRBV20-1 with TRBJ2-3; 10 bases line up with TRBD1. The CDR3 extends over 15 amino acids. V gave up 0 bases and J gave up 4 bases; unmatched junction bases: 4. CDR1 is DFQATT, CDR2 SNEGSKA, per germline (reference sequence). CDR3 amino acids: CSARDGGTGADTQYL. The CDR3 bases are TGCAGTGCTAGAGATGGTGGGACAGGGGCAGATACGCAGTATCTT.

Details on this clonotype: A read error is possible here, since a much larger clone lies one base away. J is TRBJ2-1 and V is TRBV7-7; tentatively, D is TRBD2 (5 bases). The CDR3 is 15 amino acids. Germline-derived CDR1 and CDR2 are SSHAT and FNYEAQ (reference sequence). CDR3 residues: CAGSYNSDRTDEQFF. The CDR3 DNA follows: TGTGCCGGCAGCTACAATAGCGACCGTACCGATGAGCAGTTCTTC.

This clonotype showed up many times. The CDR3 here is CASSQNPAGLPYEQYF. The CDR3 DNA reads TGCGCCAGCAGTCAAAACCCCGCGGGACTCCCTTACGAGCAGTACTTC. The rearrangement uses TRBV23-1 and TRBJ2-7, with a possible D match to TRBD2 (6 bases). TRBV23-1 is recorded as an ORF, its role being uncertain. There are 16 residues in the CDR3. V lost 2 bases to trimming and J lost 4 bases, with 18 bases between them.

This chain uses TRBV20-1 with TRBJ2-2; D is possibly TRBD1 (7 bases). The CDR3 is 15 residues long. The germline gives CDR1 DFQATT, CDR2 SNEGSKA (reference sequence). V lost 0 bases to trimming and J lost 3 bases, with 11 bases between them. CDR3 DNA sequence: TGCAGTGCTAGAGATCAGGGGGAGGACACCGGGGAGCTGTTTTTT. It yields the protein CSARDQGEDTGELFF.

This clonotype was recorded at least ten times. The CDR3 DNA is TGCGCCAGCAGCTTGGGGGTTGGGACTAGCGGCACAGATACGCAGTATTTT. Its translation is CASSLGVGTSGTDTQYF. The genes are TRBV5-1 and TRBJ2-3; TRBD2 aligns across 10 bases. The ends lost 0 bases at V and 1 base at J; junction bases unmatched: 5. CDR1 and CDR2 from the germline V gene are SGHRS and YFSETQ. The CDR3 runs to 17 residues. Complete variable domain (other parts from reference TRBV5-1 and TRBJ2-3): KAGVTQTPRYLIKTRGQQVTLSCSPISGHRSVSWYQQTPGQGLQFLFEYFSETQRNKGNFPGRFSGRQFSNSRSEMNVSTLELGDSALYLCASSLGVGTSGTDTQYFGPGTRLTVL.

This chain connects TRBV4-2 to TRBJ2-3, with 10 bases lining up with TRBD2. The CDR3 covers 17 residues. CDR1 LGHNA and CDR2 YNFKEQ come from the germline V gene. V dropped 0 bases and J dropped 4; count of bases not matched to a gene: 7. In DNA form, the CDR3 reads TGTGCCAGCAGCCAAGAGTCTAGCGGGAGACGTCCAGATACGCAGTATTTT. Its protein is CASSQESSGRRPDTQYF.

This clonotype has a handful of counts. This chain connects TRBV20-1 to TRBJ2-1, with D unresolved. Germline assignment: CDR1 DFQATT and CDR2 SNEGSKA (reference sequence). V lost 4 bases and J 0 bases, leaving 10 bases between the germline ends. This CDR3 contains 14 residues. Here the CDR3 reads CSAIGQRSYNEQFF. CDR3 in DNA: TGCAGTGCTATTGGGCAGCGCTCCTACAATGAGCAGTTCTTC.

J is TRBJ2-1 and V is TRBV30; the D is unclear. The CDR3 length is 13 residues. Germline CDR1 reads GTSNPN; CDR2 reads SVGIG (reference sequence). Trimming stripped 2 bases from V and 3 bases from J, with 8 bases between. The CDR3 DNA follows: TGTGCCTGGAGTTTTTCAAGCTACAATGAGCAGTTCTTC. Its translation: CAWSFSSYNEQFF.

This clonotype was counted between two and nine times. The rearrangement uses TRBV12-3 or TRBV12-4 and TRBJ2-1; D perhaps matches TRBD2 (5 bases). The CDR3 is made up of 12 amino acids. The CDR3 coding sequence is TGTGCTTCCGGGGAGTTCTACAATGAGCAGTTCTTC. Protein: CASGEFYNEQFF.

The chain has TRBV4-1 and TRBJ1-1; D is uncertain. CDR1 is MGHRA, CDR2 YSYEKL, per germline. The CDR3 is 13 amino acids. Deletions cut 0 bases from V and 5 bases from J, with 7 bases between. CDR3 in amino acids: CASSQEYGTEAFF. DNA of the CDR3: TGCGCCAGCAGCCAAGAATACGGGACTGAAGCTTTCTTT.

On this clonotype itself: A much larger clone differs by one base, so this may be a read error. The CDR3 DNA reads as TGTGCCAGCAGCTCTTCAGGGGGCTTAGGGGATGAAAAACTGTTTTTT. It is translated as CASSSSGGLGDEKLFF. The V and J genes are TRBV7-2 and TRBJ1-4, with 8 nucleotides matching TRBD1. This CDR3 region has 16 residues. In germline, CDR1 is SGHTA, CDR2 FQGNSA. V lost 4 bases to trimming and J lost 6 bases; unmatched junction nucleotides: 10.

There are a few counts of this clonotype. The rearrangement joins TRBV11-2 to TRBJ1-1, with unresolved D. V was pared by 5 bases and J by 4 bases, with 11 bases between. Germline CDR1 reads SGHAT; CDR2 reads FQNNGV. The CDR3 is 13 residues long. The CDR3 is CASSLNDPTEAFF. CDR3 in DNA: TGTGCCAGCAGCCTTAATGACCCCACTGAAGCTTTCTTT.

This clonotype was observed a few times. This could be a read error, since a much larger clone is one nucleotide away. The chain is built from TRBV28 and TRBJ2-7; TRBD2 agrees at 7 bases. With 7 bases clipped from V and 2 bases from J, the junction kept 5 bases outside the gene matches. CDR1 and CDR2 from the germline V gene are MDHEN and SYDVKM. This CDR3 is built from 13 residues. The chain's CDR3 is CASNHGLAYEQYF. CDR3 in DNA: TGTGCCAGCAACCACGGACTAGCCTACGAGCAGTACTTC.

This clonotype was observed a handful of times. V is TRBV11-2 and J is TRBJ2-1; 9 bases match TRBD2. Germline V gene lookup returns CDR1 SGHAT and CDR2 FQNNGV. Losses at the gene ends were 5 bases for V and 3 bases for J; bases not matched to a gene: 8. This CDR3 is 16 amino acids long. The chain's CDR3 is CASSPNSGGVYNEQFF. Written as DNA, the CDR3 is TGTGCCAGCAGCCCCAATAGCGGGGGAGTCTACAATGAGCAGTTCTTC.

As to this clonotype: Given a much more abundant clone one base away, this may be a read error. The chain uses TRBV7-8 and TRBJ1-1, with 10 nucleotides matching TRBD1. Germline CDR1 SGHVS, CDR2 FQNEAQ. J gave up 0 bases and V 7 bases, and 20 bases lay outside the gene matches. This CDR3 is built from 20 residues. DNA for the CDR3: TGTGCCAGCACCCCAACCGAGGGACAGGGGCTTTTCTTAATGAACACTGAAGCTTTCTTT. This sequence encodes CASTPTEGQGLFLMNTEAFF.

The rearrangement uses TRBV12-3 or TRBV12-4 and TRBJ1-1; D perhaps matches TRBD1 (5 bases). CDR3 length: 14 residues. V was pared by 3 bases and J by 0 bases, with 8 bases between. CDR3 in DNA: TGTGCCAGCAGTTTGATGGGGGTGAACACTGAAGCTTTCTTT. It translates to CASSLMGVNTEAFF.

A note on this clonotype: An end of the junction differs from the germline gene, which may be a read error. The V call is TRBV11-2, the J call TRBJ1-1, with D perhaps TRBD1 (6 bases). The CDR3 extends over 14 amino acids. Germline CDR1 SGHAT, CDR2 FQNNGV. The CDR3 region has the DNA TGTGCCATCAGCTTAGACGGGGGCGGCACTGAAGCTTTCTTT. This gives the protein CAISLDGGGTEAFF.

This clonotype was detected only a few times. The chain joins TRBV15 to TRBJ2-1; D may be TRBD2 (7 bases). V lost 6 bases to trimming and J lost 7 bases, with 13 bases between them. The CDR3 has 13 amino acids. Germline V CDR1 and CDR2: LNHNV, YYDKDF (reference sequence). This chain's CDR3 is CATRGGAGNEQFF. DNA of the CDR3: TGTGCCACCAGAGGGGGGGCAGGGAATGAGCAGTTCTTC.

The V call is TRBV13, the J call TRBJ1-1, with D perhaps matching TRBD1 (6 bases). The germline V gene encodes CDR1 PRHDT and CDR2 FYEKMQ (reference sequence). V dropped 5 bases and J dropped 1 base, with 11 bases sitting between them. The CDR3 covers 14 residues. The CDR3 sequence: CASSMGHSNTEAFF. The CDR3 DNA sequence: TGTGCCAGCAGCATGGGACACTCGAACACTGAAGCTTTCTTT.

J is TRBJ1-1 and V is TRBV7-9, with D maybe TRBD1 (5 bases). Germline lookup yields CDR1 SEHNR and CDR2 FQNEAQ (reference sequence). CDR3 size: 16 residues. V shed 6 bases and J shed 3 bases, with 20 bases lying between them. This CDR3 reads CASRTTVGGLYTEAFF. CDR3 coding DNA: TGTGCCAGCAGAACCACGGTCGGGGGGTTGTACACTGAAGCTTTCTTT.

A note on this clonotype: This may be a read error, as it is one base from a much larger clone. The chain carries TRBV7-9 and TRBJ1-6; the D is unclear. Germline CDR1 and CDR2: SEHNR and FQNEAQ (reference sequence). This CDR3 has 15 residues. The CDR3 nucleotides are TGTGCCAGCAGCCGTACGAGCTCCTATAATTCACCCCTCCGCTTT. This encodes CASSRTSSYNSPLRF.

This clonotype was detected only a few times. The J gene is TRBJ2-7, the V gene TRBV2; 8 nucleotides align to TRBD1. The germline V gene has CDR1 SNHLY and CDR2 FYNNEI. CDR3 length: 17 amino acids. V was pared by 7 bases and J by 0 bases, with 14 bases of the junction left unmatched. The CDR3 sequence: CASNDPRGPRSSYEQYF. In DNA, the CDR3 is TGTGCCAGCAATGACCCCAGGGGGCCCAGGAGCTCCTACGAGCAGTACTTC.

This chain connects TRBV15 to TRBJ2-5; the match to TRBD2 covers 7 bases. V dropped 1 base and J dropped 3; count of bases not matched to a gene: 5. CDR1 is LNHNV, CDR2 YYDKDF, per germline (reference sequence). The CDR3 runs 15 residues. CDR3 nucleotides: TGTGCCACCAGCAGAGCGGCTAGCGGAGAAGAGACCCAGTACTTC. It specifies CATSRAASGEETQYF.

CDR3 bases: TGTGCCAGCAGTCAATTCGGACCCGGGACAGGGGCCTACGAGCAGTACTTC. It translates to CASSQFGPGTGAYEQYF. The V call is TRBV6-6, the J call TRBJ2-7; 10 bases map to TRBD1. The V and J ends lost 5 bases and 2 bases, in that order; junction bases with no gene match: 12. Looked up from germline, CDR1 is MNHNY and CDR2 is SVGAGI (reference sequence). The CDR3 has 17 residues.

This clonotype was seen once. Just one base apart from a much larger clone, this may be a read error. This rearrangement joins TRBV6-2 or TRBV6-3 to TRBJ1-5, with 8 bases identical to TRBD1. This CDR3 comprises 14 residues. CDR1 and CDR2 from the germline V gene are MNHEY and SVGEGT. CDR3 bases: TGTGCCAGCAGACAGGGGGTTAGCAAGCAGCCCCAGCATTTT. Translation gives CASRQGVSKQPQHF.

This clonotype has at least ten counts. This rearrangement joins TRBV5-6 to TRBJ2-7; unclear D gene. Germline V gene lookup returns CDR1 SGHDT and CDR2 YYEEEE. V was shortened by 3 bases and J by 6 bases, with 10 bases between the two germline ends. The CDR3 consists of 12 residues. Here the CDR3 reads CASSYGRGEQYF. In DNA, the CDR3 is TGTGCCAGCAGCTACGGACGTGGCGAGCAGTACTTC.